Presented here are 27 T cell receptor beta chains from one specimen sequenced in a study of CD8 T cells in Susac syndrome. Reverse transcription of roughly 0.5 to 1 ug RNA was carried out with random hexamers. TCRdb ran MiXCR on the immunoSEQ multiplex PCR reads and lists one entry per CDR3 protein. The repertoire holds over 100,000 distinct CDR3 sequences, around 92% seen once, with around 0.12% in the top ten. The sequencing sample was made of CD8+ T cells from PBMCs. These receptor sequences come from a human donor in good health.

This chain connects TRBV6-4 to TRBJ2-1; D remains unclear. Between the trimmed V and J ends, which lost 4 bases and 0 bases, there was a span of 10 bases. The germline V gene has CDR1 MRHNA and CDR2 SNTAGT. The CDR3 is 15 amino acids. CDR3: CASSAFYDSYNEQFF. CDR3 coding DNA: TGTGCCAGCAGTGCTTTTTACGACTCCTACAATGAGCAGTTCTTC.

V gene TRBV25-1 combines with J gene TRBJ2-1; D is possibly TRBD2 (5 bases). This CDR3 comprises 14 residues. V shed 3 bases and J shed 1 base, with 7 bases lying between them. CDR1 MGHDK and CDR2 SYGVNS come from the germline V gene. CDR3 DNA: TGTGCCAGCAGTGATAGAGGGTCCTACAATGAGCAGTTCTTC. It specifies CASSDRGSYNEQFF.

This clonotype was seen once. The J gene is TRBJ2-1, the V gene TRBV30, with D possibly being TRBD1 (6 bases). The CDR3 contains 14 residues. Germline values: CDR1 GTSNPN, CDR2 SVGIG (reference sequence). V was clipped by 5 bases and J by 3 bases, with 14 bases between them. CDR3 coding DNA: TGTGCCTGGGCCAGGGGTAGCGTCTACAATGAGCAGTTCTTC. It codes for CAWARGSVYNEQFF.

The rearrangement joins TRBV2 to TRBJ2-5, with D possibly TRBD2 on 6 matching bases. CDR1 is SNHLY, CDR2 FYNNEI, per germline. The V gene lost 5 bases and the J gene lost 2 bases, with 12 bases spanning the gap. The CDR3 length is 14 residues. The CDR3, as DNA: TGTGCCAGCAGTCGGGGGACCTTGCAAGAGACCCAGTACTTC. Protein product: CASSRGTLQETQYF.

J is TRBJ2-3 and V is TRBV6-2 or TRBV6-3; D may correspond to TRBD1 or TRBD2 (5 bases each). This CDR3 contains 16 residues. V lost 4 bases to trimming and J lost 3 bases, with 17 bases between them. Germline CDR1 and CDR2: MNHEY and SVGEGT. CDR3 protein: CASSSRSGTSTDTQYF. The CDR3 nucleotides read TGTGCCAGCAGTTCCCGATCCGGGACGTCGACAGATACGCAGTATTTT.

This clonotype was seen only a few times. The chain links TRBV19 to TRBJ1-6, with D tentatively TRBD1 (6 bases). CDR3 length: 14 residues. Germline lookup yields CDR1 LNHDA and CDR2 SQIVND (reference sequence). V was clipped by 7 bases and J by 7 bases, with 14 bases between them. The CDR3 coding sequence is TGTGCCAGTATGCACAGGGTCGCGAATTCACCCCTCCACTTT. Translated, it gives CASMHRVANSPLHF.

In this sample, this clonotype turned up once. The rearrangement uses TRBV20-1 and TRBJ2-2; 9 bases line up with TRBD2. The CDR3 length is 16 residues. The V gene's germline CDR1 is DFQATT and CDR2 SNEGSKA (reference sequence). V lost 5 bases, J lost 5 bases, and 12 bases stayed unmatched. CDR3 coding DNA: TGCAGTGCTGGATTAGCGGGGGCCCCGGGAACCGGGGAGCTGTTTTTT. Translating gives CSAGLAGAPGTGELFF.

V usage is TRBV7-2 and J usage is TRBJ1-4; D possibly corresponds to TRBD1 (6 bases). The CDR3 length is 16 residues. The V gene's germline CDR1 is SGHTA and CDR2 FQGNSA. V lost 4 bases to trimming and J lost 0 bases, with 12 bases between them. The CDR3 loop reads CASSYQGRATNEKLFF. CDR3 DNA: TGTGCCAGCAGCTATCAGGGGAGAGCAACTAATGAAAAACTGTTTTTT.

The V call is TRBV25-1, the J call TRBJ1-1, with a possible D match to TRBD1 (6 bases). The CDR3 runs 15 residues. Trimming stripped 3 bases from V and 1 base from J, with 12 bases between. Germline CDR1 is MGHDK and CDR2 is SYGVNS. CDR3 loop: CASSEPETGNTEAFF. The CDR3 region has the DNA TGTGCCAGCAGTGAGCCAGAGACAGGGAACACTGAAGCTTTCTTT.

This clonotype was counted a few times. The V and J genes are TRBV2 and TRBJ2-5, with D hard to call. The CDR3 contains 13 residues. Germline V CDR1 and CDR2: SNHLY, FYNNEI. Trimming stripped 6 bases from V and 5 bases from J, with 13 bases between. Written as DNA, the CDR3 is TGTGCCAGCAGGGACCCGGACCCCGAGACCCAGTACTTC. Translating it yields CASRDPDPETQYF.

The genes are TRBV13 and TRBJ1-2, with 8 bases identical to TRBD1. This CDR3 has 14 amino acids. Germline V lookup: CDR1 PRHDT, CDR2 FYEKMQ (reference sequence). V shed 0 bases, J shed 7 bases, and the junction held 4 bases outside the gene matches. In DNA, the CDR3 is TGTGCCAGCAGCTTAGGCAGGGGGCAGAGTGGCTACACCTTC. Its translation is CASSLGRGQSGYTF.

This clonotype is a singleton in its sample. This chain joins TRBV5-1 and TRBJ2-1, with TRBD2 identical over 7 bases. CDR3 size: 15 residues. J was trimmed by 5 bases and V by 2 bases; bases with no gene match: 7. Germline V CDR1 and CDR2: SGHRS, YFSETQ. DNA for the CDR3: TGCGCCAGCAGCTTTACGCTAGCGGTGAACAATGAGCAGTTCTTC. Amino acid sequence: CASSFTLAVNNEQFF.

The rearrangement uses TRBV18 and TRBJ1-1; a possible D gene is TRBD1 (5 bases). Germline V gives CDR1 KGHSH, CDR2 LQKENI. V dropped 3 bases and J dropped 5 bases, with 13 bases sitting between them. This CDR3 comprises 14 residues. CDR3 sequence reads: CASSPLIGVTEAFF. Written as DNA, the CDR3 is TGTGCCAGCTCACCGTTAATAGGGGTAACTGAAGCTTTCTTT. The full variable domain, with the rest looked up from reference TRBV18 and TRBJ1-1, is NAGVMQNPRHLVRRRGQEARLRCSPMKGHSHVYWYRQLPEEGLKFMVYLQKENIIDESGMPKERFSAEFPKEGPSILRIQQVVRGDSAAYFCASSPLIGVTEAFFGQGTRLTVV.

This rearrangement joins TRBV12-3 or TRBV12-4 to TRBJ2-4; 7 nucleotides match TRBD1. There are 11 residues in the CDR3. The J segment lost 15 bases and the V segment lost 6 bases, leaving 8 bases of the junction unmatched. The CDR3 DNA is TGTGCCAGCAGCCAAACAGGGGATCGGTACTTC. This encodes CASSQTGDRYF.

This sequence joins TRBV2 and TRBJ1-3, with TRBD1 matching 7 bases. This CDR3 has 14 amino acids. The V segment lost 10 bases and the J segment 4 bases; nucleotides outside the gene matches: 10. The germline V gene encodes CDR1 SNHLY and CDR2 FYNNEI. The CDR3 bases are TGTGCCACCGAACAGGGGCGGCTGGGAAACACCATATATTTT. Its translation: CATEQGRLGNTIYF. The variable domain in full, with the rest retrieved from reference TRBV2 and TRBJ1-3, is EPEVTQTPSHQVTQMGQEVILRCVPISNHLYFYWYRQILGQKVEFLVSFYNNEISEKSEIFDDQFSVERPDGSNFTLKIRSTKLEDSAMYFCATEQGRLGNTIYFGEGSWLTVV.

The chain has TRBV5-1 and TRBJ2-1, with D possibly TRBD2 on 5 matching bases. Trimming cost V 3 bases and J 12 bases, with 22 bases left between them. Germline CDR1 SGHRS, CDR2 YFSETQ. This CDR3 has 15 amino acids. CDR3 region: CASSSTQAATSGQFF. Here the CDR3 DNA reads TGCGCCAGCAGCTCGACTCAAGCGGCCACGAGCGGGCAGTTCTTC.

This chain connects TRBV29-1 to TRBJ1-1, with D perhaps matching TRBD1 (5 bases). Per germline, CDR1 SQVTM and CDR2 ANQGSEA. V gave up 7 bases and J gave up 2 bases, with 20 bases separating them. This CDR3 is built from 15 residues. CDR3 bases: TGCAGCGCTCTCGGGGGTGGCGGCAGAAACACTGAAGCTTTCTTT. Translation: CSALGGGGRNTEAFF. Drawing the rest from reference TRBV29-1 and TRBJ1-1, the complete variable domain is SAVISQKPSRDICQRGTSLTIQCQVDSQVTMMFWYRQQPGQSLTLIATANQGSEATYESGFVIDKFPISRPNLTFSTLTVSNMSPEDSSIYLCSALGGGGRNTEAFFGQGTRLTVV.

The chain has TRBV12-3 or TRBV12-4 and TRBJ1-2; TRBD1 agrees at 7 bases. This CDR3 has 13 amino acids. The junction had 8 bases not matched to a gene; V was cut back by 5 bases and J by 8 bases. CDR3 in DNA: TGTGCCAGCAGTGAACAGGGGTCTTTCGGCTACACCTTC. Protein sequence: CASSEQGSFGYTF.

Here the CDR3 DNA reads TGTGCCAGCAGCCGCCCGCACTTGGATCAGCCCCAGCATTTT. Translated: CASSRPHLDQPQHF. The chain has TRBV6-2 or TRBV6-3 and TRBJ1-5; D unresolved. The CDR3 runs 14 residues. Germline loops: CDR1 MNHEY, CDR2 SVGEGT. The V end was cut by 6 bases, the J end by 5 bases, with 14 bases between.

The chain links TRBV30 to TRBJ2-1; maybe TRBD1 (6 bases). Trimming took off 5 bases at V and 6 bases at J, with 11 bases between the two ends. This CDR3 is 12 amino acids long. Germline V gives CDR1 GTSNPN, CDR2 SVGIG (reference sequence). The CDR3 spells CAWSRGLNEQFF. In nucleotides, the CDR3 is TGTGCCTGGTCCAGGGGCCTCAATGAGCAGTTCTTC.

This chain links TRBV7-9 with TRBJ2-1; D may correspond to TRBD1 or TRBD2 (5 bases each). Trimming left V 1 base short and J 6 bases short, with 10 bases between. The CDR3 extends over 14 amino acids. In germline, CDR1 is SEHNR, CDR2 FQNEAQ (reference sequence). This chain's CDR3 is CASSLVGLANEQFF. CDR3 DNA: TGTGCCAGCAGCTTAGTGGGGCTAGCCAATGAGCAGTTCTTC.

V gene TRBV7-2 combines with J gene TRBJ2-7; perhaps TRBD1 as D (6 bases). Germline assignment: CDR1 SGHTA and CDR2 FQGNSA. V was shortened by 0 bases and J by 2 bases, with 11 bases between the two germline ends. CDR3 length: 15 amino acids. CDR3 nucleotides: TGTGCCAGCAGCTTAGCGCATACAGGGCCCTACGAGCAGTACTTC. It specifies CASSLAHTGPYEQYF.

The gene calls are TRBV19 and TRBJ1-1, with a possible D match to TRBD1 (6 bases). CDR3 length: 13 amino acids. CDR1 and CDR2 from the germline V gene are LNHDA and SQIVND (reference sequence). The V gene lost 6 bases and the J gene lost 11 bases, with 19 bases spanning the gap. DNA of the CDR3: TGTGCCAGTAGACCCGCACAGGGAAACGTGGCTTTCTTT. Translating it yields CASRPAQGNVAFF. The entire variable domain, with the rest obtained from reference TRBV19 and TRBJ1-1, is as follows: DGGITQSPKYLFRKEGQNVTLSCEQNLNHDAMYWYRQDPGQGLRLIYYSQIVNDFQKGDIAEGYSVSREKKESFPLTVTSAQKNPTAFYLCASRPAQGNVAFFGQGTRLTVV.

This chain joins TRBV27 and TRBJ2-1; the D is unclear. Looked up from germline, CDR1 is MNHEY and CDR2 is SMNVEV (reference sequence). The V gene lost 4 bases and the J gene lost 5 bases, with 15 bases spanning the gap. The CDR3 totals 15 residues. DNA of the CDR3: TGTGCCAGCAGTTCTCCCACAGTACCGAACAATGAGCAGTTCTTC. Amino acids: CASSSPTVPNNEQFF.

J is TRBJ2-2 and V is TRBV4-3, with TRBD1 identical over 7 bases. The V gene end was trimmed by 2 bases and the J gene end by 9 bases; junction bases not matched to a gene: 9. This CDR3 contains 15 residues. CDR1 and CDR2 from the germline V gene are LGHNA and YSLEER. The DNA of the CDR3 is TGCGCCAGCAGCCAAAGAAGACAGGGCGGCCGGGAGCTGTTTTTT. Its translation: CASSQRRQGGRELFF.

The chain is built from TRBV19 and TRBJ2-7; 7 bases fit TRBD2. Germline V lookup: CDR1 LNHDA, CDR2 SQIVND (reference sequence). V lost 3 bases to trimming and J lost 3 bases; unmatched junction nucleotides: 2. The CDR3 contains 13 residues. The CDR3 coding sequence is TGTGCCAGTAGTATCGGACTAGACTACGAGCAGTACTTC. It translates to CASSIGLDYEQYF.

The CDR3, as DNA: TGTGCCATCAGTGACGGCGGAGGGGGCACAGATACGCAGTATTTT. Translated: CAISDGGGGTDTQYF. V gene TRBV10-3 combines with J gene TRBJ2-3; D possibly corresponds to TRBD2 (6 bases). The CDR3 loop spans 15 amino acids. Per germline, CDR1 ENHRY and CDR2 SYGVKD. Trimming removed 3 bases at V and 1 base at J, with 11 bases between.